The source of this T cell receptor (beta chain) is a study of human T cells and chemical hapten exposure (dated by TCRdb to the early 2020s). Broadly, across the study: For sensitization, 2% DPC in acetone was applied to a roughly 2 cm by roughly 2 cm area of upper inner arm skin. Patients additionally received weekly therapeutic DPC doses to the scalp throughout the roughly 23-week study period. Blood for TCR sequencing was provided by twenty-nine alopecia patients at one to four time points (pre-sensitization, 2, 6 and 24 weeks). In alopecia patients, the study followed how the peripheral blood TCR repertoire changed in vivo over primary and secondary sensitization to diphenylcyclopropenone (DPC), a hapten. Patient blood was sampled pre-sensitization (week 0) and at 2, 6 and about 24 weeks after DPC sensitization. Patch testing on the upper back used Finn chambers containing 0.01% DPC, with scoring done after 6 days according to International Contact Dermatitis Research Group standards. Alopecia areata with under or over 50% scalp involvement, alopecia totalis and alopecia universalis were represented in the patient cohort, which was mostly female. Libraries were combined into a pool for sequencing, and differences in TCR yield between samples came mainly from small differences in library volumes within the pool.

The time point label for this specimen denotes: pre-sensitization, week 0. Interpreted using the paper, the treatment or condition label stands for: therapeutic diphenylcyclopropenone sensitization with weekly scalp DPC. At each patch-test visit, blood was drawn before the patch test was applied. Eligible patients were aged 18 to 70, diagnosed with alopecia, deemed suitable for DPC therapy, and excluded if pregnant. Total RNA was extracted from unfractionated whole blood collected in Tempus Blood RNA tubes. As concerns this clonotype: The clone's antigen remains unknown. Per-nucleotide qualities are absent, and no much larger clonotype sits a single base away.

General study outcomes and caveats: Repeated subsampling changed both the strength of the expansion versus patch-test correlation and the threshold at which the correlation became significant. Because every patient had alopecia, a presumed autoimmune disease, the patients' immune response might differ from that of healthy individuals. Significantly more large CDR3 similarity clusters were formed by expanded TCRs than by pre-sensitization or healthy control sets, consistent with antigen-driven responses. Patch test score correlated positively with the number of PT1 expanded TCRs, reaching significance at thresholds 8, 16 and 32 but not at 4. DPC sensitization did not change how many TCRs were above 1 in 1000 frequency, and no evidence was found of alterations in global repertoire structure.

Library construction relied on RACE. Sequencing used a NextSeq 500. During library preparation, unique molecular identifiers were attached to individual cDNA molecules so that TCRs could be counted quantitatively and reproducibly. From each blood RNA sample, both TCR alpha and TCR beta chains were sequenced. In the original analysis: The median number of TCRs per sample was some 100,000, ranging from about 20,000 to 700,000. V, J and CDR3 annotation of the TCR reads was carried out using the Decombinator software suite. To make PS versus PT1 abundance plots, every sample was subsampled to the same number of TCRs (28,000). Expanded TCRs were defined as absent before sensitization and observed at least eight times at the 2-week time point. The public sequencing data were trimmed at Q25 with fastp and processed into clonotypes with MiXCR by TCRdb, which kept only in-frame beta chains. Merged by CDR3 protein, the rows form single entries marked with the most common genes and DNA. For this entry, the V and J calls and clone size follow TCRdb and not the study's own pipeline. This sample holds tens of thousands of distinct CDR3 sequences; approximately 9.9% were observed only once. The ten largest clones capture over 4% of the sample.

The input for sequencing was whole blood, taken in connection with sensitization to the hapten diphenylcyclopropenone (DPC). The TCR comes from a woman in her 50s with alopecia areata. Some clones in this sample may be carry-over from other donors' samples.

In nucleotides, the sequence is TGCGCCAGCAGCCAGGTTACAGGGGCTGGTTCCGGGGAGCTGTTTTTT. Its translation reads: CASSQVTGAGSGELFF. The rearrangement combines TRBV4-1 with TRBJ2-2, with TRBD1 identical over 7 junction bases. The CDR3 spans 16 residues, from the cysteine through the phenylalanine. The kept DNA is CDR3 alone, 48 bases in frame from the first base. The CDR1 and CDR2 encoded by the germline V gene are MGHRA and YSYEKL. V lost 3 bases and J lost 6 bases, and the count of bases not matched to a germline gene is 10.